Listed below are T cell receptor beta chains from one sample, sequenced in a study of cytomegalovirus exposure and HLA in healthy donors. The method was immunoSEQ multiplex PCR; TCRdb's version includes in-frame clones alone and lacks a portion of them. The sample consists of some 120,000 clones, roughly 69% of them appearing once. Sequenced sample: PBMCs. The receptor set was obtained from a human donor in good health. Each CDR3 is given with its conserved first and last residue. A D gene is named only where the DNA matches it firmly. Clone size appears in some rows only: once, few, many, or a class for an expanded clone.

TRBJ2-3,TRBV5-4,few,TRBD2,CASSHGGMEADTQYF,TGTGCCAGCAGCCACGGGGGGATGGAGGCAGATACGCAGTATTTT
TRBJ2-1,TRBV6-5,few,TRBD2,CASSFRGTSGYNEQFF,TGTGCCAGCAGTTTTCGGGGGACTAGCGGGTACAATGAGCAGTTCTTC
TRBJ2-7,TRBV5-4,NA,TRBD1,CASRTETGHEQYF,TGTGCCAGCAGGACCGAGACAGGGCACGAGCAGTACTTC
TRBJ2-7,TRBV10-3,NA,TRBD2,CAISVAGPSYEQYF,TGTGCCATCAGTGTAGCGGGACCCTCCTACGAGCAGTACTTC
TRBJ2-4,TRBV11-1,NA,NA,CASSPQQGGAKNIQYF,TGTGCCAGCAGCCCGCAACAGGGGGGGGCCAAAAACATTCAGTACTTC
TRBJ2-3,TRBV7-2,NA,NA,CASSFGGVGTDTQYF,TGTGCCAGCAGCTTCGGGGGAGTTGGAACAGATACGCAGTATTTT
TRBJ2-2,TRBV5-1,NA,NA,CASSLLTLENTGELFF,TGCGCCAGCAGCTTGTTGACTCTAGAGAACACCGGGGAGCTGTTTTTT
TRBJ2-5,TRBV28,NA,TRBD1,CASTGTGGGKTQYF,TGTGCCAGCACCGGGACAGGGGGTGGGAAGACCCAGTACTTC
TRBJ1-1,TRBV29-1,NA,NA,CSTRAGVNTEAFF,TGCAGCACGCGGGCAGGGGTGAACACTGAAGCTTTCTTT
TRBJ2-2,TRBV9,NA,NA,CASSVSPTGPRAGELFF,TGTGCCAGCAGCGTATCCCCCACAGGGCCTCGGGCCGGGGAGCTGTTTTTT
TRBJ2-2,TRBV30,few,TRBD1,CAWSWQGASSPRGELFF,TGTGCCTGGAGTTGGCAGGGGGCCTCATCCCCCCGGGGGGAGCTGTTTTTT
TRBJ1-5,TRBV28,NA,NA,CASSLEEGNQPQHF,TGTGCCAGCAGTTTAGAGGAGGGCAATCAGCCCCAGCATTTT
TRBJ2-5,TRBV28,once,TRBD2,CASSLGGEETQYF,TGTGCCAGCAGTTTGGGGGGGGAAGAGACCCAGTACTTC
TRBJ1-2,TRBV28,NA,TRBD1,CASSLVSTGPGYTF,TGTGCCAGCAGTTTAGTCTCGACAGGGCCTGGCTACACCTTC
TRBJ1-2,TRBV29-1,NA,NA,CSVTGNSRGYTF,TGCAGCGTTACAGGGAATTCGAGAGGCTACACCTTC
TRBJ1-5,TRBV7-2,NA,TRBD1,CASSSPQGVGGQPQHF,TGTGCCAGCAGCTCCCCACAGGGGGTAGGGGGTCAGCCCCAGCATTTT
TRBJ1-2,TRBV5-1,few,TRBD1,CASRYGTVGSSNYGYTF,TGCGCCAGCAGGTACGGGACAGTCGGATCGTCTAACTATGGCTACACCTTC
TRBJ1-1,TRBV21-1,few,NA,CASSSSKPPKTGGRGNTEAFF,TGTGCCAGCAGCTCATCAAAACCTCCAAAAACGGGGGGAAGGGGCAACACTGAAGCTTTCTTT
TRBJ2-7,TRBV7-3,NA,NA,CASSPAPGTYEQYF,TGTGCCAGCAGCCCGGCCCCAGGAACCTACGAGCAGTACTTC